This T cell receptor beta chain was retrieved from a study of vaccination and CD4 T cells after COVID-19 (dated by TCRdb to about 2022). As for the study more broadly: Convalescent patients had a positive SARS-CoV-2 result on nasal swab PCR, and of these patients, fewer than ten had mild disease and one had severe disease. Participants got two doses of the Pfizer-BioNTech BNT162b2 vaccine (n=8) or two doses of the Moderna mRNA-1273 vaccine (n=2). Control cultures received a CEFX viral epitope pool as the positive control, an HIV-1 Nef peptide pool as the negative control, or no peptide. Post-vaccine blood samples were taken a median of roughly 75 days after the second vaccine dose, with a range of 14 to 241 days. Culture stimuli were overlapping spike peptide pools from SARS-CoV-2 and from the common cold coronaviruses HCoV-NL63, HCoV-OC43 and HCoV-229E. In the convalescent cohort there were six males and four females, among whom were two Hispanic individuals, seven Caucasians, two Asians and one multiracial person. Post-COVID blood samples were collected from convalescent patients a median of around 96 days after diagnosis, with a range of roughly 30 to 161 days. In 10 COVID-19 convalescent patients and a handful of infection-naive healthy vaccine recipients, the spike-specific CD4+ TCR repertoire before mRNA vaccination was compared with the repertoire after mRNA vaccination.

General conclusions and limits of the study: The median count of SARS-CoV-2-reactive clonotypes went up from roughly 21 after infection to 30 to 40 after vaccination, although the change was not significant. Among the post-vaccine SARS-CoV-2-reactive clones in convalescent patients, a median about 87% showed up only after vaccination, which suggests vaccine-specific priming. In convalescent patients, nearly all vaccine-specific clones (304 of 307) were found to be mono-reactive for SARS-CoV-2 spike rather than cross-reactive with common cold coronaviruses. The study included relatively few convalescent patients and did not analyze early timepoints after natural infection.

Sample treatment or condition, as interpreted from the label and publication: roughly ten-day PBMC culture with coronavirus spike peptide pools or control peptides (ViraFEST assay). To expand antigen-specific T cells with peptide pools and then pick out the expanded clonotypes through TCR sequencing, the study relied on the ViraFEST assay. Positive SARS-CoV-2 PCR tests in the convalescent patients dated from March to December 2020, before Alpha, Beta and Delta variants emerged in the United States. Each well held 2.2 million or so PBMCs cultured in IMDM containing roughly 5% human AB serum and around 10 IU/ml IL-2, with approximately 9.2 ug/ml peptide pools added. On days 3 and 7, half of the culture medium was replaced with fresh IL-2-containing medium. Once the cells had been in culture for about 10 days, the EasySep CD4+ T cell isolation kit was used to isolate CD4+ T cells by negative selection. PBMCs were separated from whole blood using Ficoll-Paque Plus gradient centrifugation and then either used fresh or cryopreserved at -140C. Culture conditions were generally each tested in triplicate wells.

In its sample, this clonotype was seen a few times. Its antigen is not yet known. One base away there is no much larger clone; base qualities are not given. To prepare the library, PCR was applied. DNA from cultured CD4+ T cells underwent TCR sequencing with the Oncomine TCR Beta short-read assay at the Johns Hopkins FTIC core. The QIAamp micro DNA kit was used to extract genomic DNA from the cultured CD4+ T cells. Oncomine TCR Beta libraries made from cultured CD4+ T cells were pooled using unique dual indexes and sequenced on an Illumina iSeq 100. Per the original workflow: Non-productive sequences were removed, and CDR3s that did not start with C, did not end with F or W, or were shorter than 7 amino acids were discarded. Antigen-specific clonotypes were identified with the MANAFEST web application by comparing peptide-stimulated wells with reference and other culture wells. For a clone to be called positive, the clone needed an FDR below 0.05, an odds ratio above 5, and a productive frequency above 0.1% in at least two of three replicate wells. Cross-reactive clonotypes were defined as significantly expanded in both SARS-CoV-2 spike wells and at least one common cold coronavirus spike condition. CDR3 homology was assessed with Levenshtein distances (stringdist) and unrooted phylogenetic trees (ape) in R version 3.6.1. TCRdb reanalyzed the raw reads on its own, using fastp at Q25 for trimming and MiXCR for clone calling, and kept in-frame beta chains. Each CDR3 protein gets just one entry, which takes the most common genes and DNA from the rows behind it. For this entry, the V and J calls and clone size follow TCRdb and not the study's own pipeline. The sample table contains more than 15,000 distinct CDR3 sequences; only one count was recorded for roughly 43% of them. The leading ten clones occupy approximately 6.5% of the sample.

The TCR sequence derives from a human donor who had recovered from COVID-19. Sequences were derived from CD4+ T cells from blood, cultured in vitro, sampled before SARS-CoV-2 vaccination.

The nucleotide sequence reads TGCAGTAATGGTGTGAACACTGAAGCTTTCTTT. It is translated as CSNGVNTEAFF. The chain joins TRBV20-1 to TRBJ1-1, with the D gene uncertain. Counted from cysteine to phenylalanine, this CDR3 has 11 amino acids. The entry retains the CDR3 DNA only, 33 bases that are in frame from base 1. CDR1 DFQATT and CDR2 SNEGSKA are derived from the germline V gene (reference sequence). V loses 8 bases of germline sequence and J loses 0 bases, and the interval between the two ends is 7 bases.